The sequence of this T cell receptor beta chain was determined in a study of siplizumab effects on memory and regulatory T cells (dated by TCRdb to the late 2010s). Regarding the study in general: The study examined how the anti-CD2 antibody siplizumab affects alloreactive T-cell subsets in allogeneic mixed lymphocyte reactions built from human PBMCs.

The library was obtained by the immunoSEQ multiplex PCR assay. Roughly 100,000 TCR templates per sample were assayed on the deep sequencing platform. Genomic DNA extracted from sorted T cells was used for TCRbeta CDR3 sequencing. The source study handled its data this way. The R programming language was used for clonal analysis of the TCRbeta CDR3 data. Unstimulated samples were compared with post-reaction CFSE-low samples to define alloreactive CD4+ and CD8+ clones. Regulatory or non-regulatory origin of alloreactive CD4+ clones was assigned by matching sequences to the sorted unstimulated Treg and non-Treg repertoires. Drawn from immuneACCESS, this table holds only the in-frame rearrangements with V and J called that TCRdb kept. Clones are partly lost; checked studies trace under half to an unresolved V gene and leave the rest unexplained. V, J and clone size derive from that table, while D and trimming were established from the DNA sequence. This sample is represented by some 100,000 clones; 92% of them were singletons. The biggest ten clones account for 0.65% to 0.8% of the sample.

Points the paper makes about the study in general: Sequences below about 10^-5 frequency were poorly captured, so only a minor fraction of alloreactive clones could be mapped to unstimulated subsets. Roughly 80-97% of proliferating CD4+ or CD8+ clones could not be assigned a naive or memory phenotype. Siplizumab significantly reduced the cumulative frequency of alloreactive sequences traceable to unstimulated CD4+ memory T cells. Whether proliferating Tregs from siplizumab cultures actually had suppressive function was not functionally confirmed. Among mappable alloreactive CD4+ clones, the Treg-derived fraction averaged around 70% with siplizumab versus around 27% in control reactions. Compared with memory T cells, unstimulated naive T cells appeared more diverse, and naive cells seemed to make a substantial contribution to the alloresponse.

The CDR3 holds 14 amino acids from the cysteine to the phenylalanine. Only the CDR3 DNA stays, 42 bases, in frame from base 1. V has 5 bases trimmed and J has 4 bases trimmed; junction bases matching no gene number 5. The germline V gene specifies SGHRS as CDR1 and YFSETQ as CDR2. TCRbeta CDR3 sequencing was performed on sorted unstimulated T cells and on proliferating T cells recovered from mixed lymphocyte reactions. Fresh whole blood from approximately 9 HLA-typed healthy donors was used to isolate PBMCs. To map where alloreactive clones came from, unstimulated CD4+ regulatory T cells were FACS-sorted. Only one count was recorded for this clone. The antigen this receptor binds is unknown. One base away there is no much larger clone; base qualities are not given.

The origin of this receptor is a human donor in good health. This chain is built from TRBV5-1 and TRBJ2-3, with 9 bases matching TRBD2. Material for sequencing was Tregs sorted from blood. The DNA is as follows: TGCGCCAGCAGAAGATTAGCGGGAGCAGATACGCAGTATTTT. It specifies CASRRLAGADTQYF.